This T cell receptor (beta chain) was sequenced in a study of post-analysis software for immune sequencing data. Whole-study context: Progressive-relapsing, secondary progressive and relapsing-remitting multiple sclerosis were among the disease courses included.

The junction had 15 bases not matched to a gene; V was cut back by 1 base and J by 11 bases. Germline-derived CDR1 and CDR2 are LGHDT and YNNKEL (reference sequence). There are 17 residues in the CDR3. With respect to this clonotype: Antigen unknown.

Unique molecular identifiers featured in each of the TCR beta cDNA libraries. Input populations of 1 to 10 million T cells gave rise to some 500,000 cDNA molecules. TCRdb reanalysed the PCR reads using MiXCR and keeps one entry per CDR3 protein. The sample consists of hundreds of thousands of distinct CDR3 sequences, roughly half of them appearing once. Notes on the study in general: When compared against controls, multiple sclerosis patients showed significantly lower normalized Chao1 diversity. F measure grouped same-batch samples tightly together. There were four or five TRBV segments more frequent in patients than controls, and TRBV5-6, TRBV5-1 and TRBV20-1 were among them.

The specimen was blood. This clonotype originated in a girl under 18 with multiple sclerosis. This chain connects TRBV3-1 to TRBJ2-5; TRBD2 matches 11 bases. The CDR3 here is CASSQATTSGSRNEQYF. The CDR3 DNA sequence: TGTGCCAGCAGCCAAGCGACTACTAGCGGGAGTCGTAATGAGCAGTACTTC.